These T cell receptor beta chains were read from a single sample in a study of OX40 agonist ivuxolimab in advanced cancers. Measured with immunoSEQ multiplex PCR; TCRdb has only the in-frame clones, and not every one. The table records some 100,000 clones, under 95% of them present only once. The sequencing here drew on CD4+ or CD8+ T cells sorted from blood, taken in a trial of the OX40 agonist ivuxolimab. All receptors derive from an adult with an advanced solid tumor such as melanoma, head and neck, liver or kidney cancer. The conserved cysteine and the conserved F or W are not part of the CDR3 here.

v_call | cdr3_aa
TRBV5-4 | ASSFIRPREGSTEAF
TRBV7-9 | ASSLTPGGSGSTGELF
TRBV30 | ASGGGLGARSYNEQF
TRBV5-1 | ASSLVVAGSDEQY
TRBV7-3 | ASSPREGTEAF
TRBV6-6 | ASSYSTGGGYEQY
TRBV5-1 | ASSLEGGRGEQY
TRBV19 | ASSHDRVNADTQY
TRBV4-1 | ASSHSRGSRMNTEAF
TRBV2 | ASSGAKGGLSNQPQH